This entry features one T cell receptor beta chain sequence. The antigen is not known. The data belong to a study of cytomegalovirus exposure and HLA in healthy donors. On the study more broadly: The 120 or so validation repertoires used a platform that matched the one used for the approximately 700 first-cohort repertoires, as a later analysis reported.

Study-level findings and limits: For cytomegalovirus status, the classifier reportedly gave diagnoses with high specificity and sensitivity.

Clones were read by immunoSEQ multiplex PCR, and TCRdb kept only the in-frame ones, dropping some. The data contain about 110,000 clones, more than 70% of them singletons. The CDR3 has 16 amino acids. Germline CDR1 is SGHTA and CDR2 is FQGTGA. V was shortened by 5 bases and J by 10 bases, with 23 bases between the two germline ends. This sequence originates from a woman under 30 in good health and CMV-seronegative. The chain recombines TRBV7-3 with TRBJ2-2; possible D gene TRBD2, 6 bases. Specimen: PBMCs. The CDR3 nucleotides read TGTGCCAGCAGCGCCGTTGGGACTCCAGGCGAGGAGGAGCTGTTTTTT. Translated: CASSAVGTPGEEELFF.